This TCR beta chain was obtained from a study of monozygotic twins with inflammatory bowel disease. Germline V gives CDR1 DFQATT, CDR2 SNEGSKA (reference sequence). This CDR3 has 15 residues. Eight reactions per sample, run separately, yielded cDNA. TCRdb reprocessed the 5' RACE reads and stores each CDR3 protein as one record, lacking DNA. The sample features 150,000 to 200,000 distinct CDR3 sequences, with approximately 3% in its top ten. This receptor was taken from a human donor with ulcerative colitis or Crohn's disease, or a healthy co-twin of an affected twin (not recorded which). Sequencing was carried out using blood. The V call is TRBV20-1, the J call TRBJ1-2; TCRdb's D call of TRBD1 is untestable without DNA. CDR3 protein: CSARAWGTGELGYTF.